The 32 T cell receptor beta chains listed next were all sequenced from one sample in a study of T cells in women clearing cervical HPV infection. Clones were sequenced by immunoSEQ multiplex PCR, and TCRdb holds only the in-frame ones, with some missing. The sample spans 28,000 or so clones; the ten largest clones claim roughly 8.4%. Sequencing used blood buffy coat. The receptors here all came from a woman aged 18-69 years with a cervical HPV16 infection that either progressed to CIN3+ or cleared (not recorded which).

CDR3 DNA, as far as it was read: TGTGCCAGTAGTATAGGCGGAACAATGAACACTGAA. It yields the protein CASSIGGTMNTE. The whole CDR3 region reads CASSIGGTMNTEAFF. The rearrangement links TRBV19 to TRBJ1-1; no firm D call. The sequenced fragment ends 3 residues before the CDR3 boundary, so the rest is inferred from the germline J gene. Trimming shortened V by 1 base and J by 0 bases, and 9 bases separated the two germline ends. Germline V CDR1 and CDR2: LNHDA, SQIVND (reference sequence). The CDR3 totals 15 residues. The whole variable domain, filled in from reference TRBV19 and TRBJ1-1, reads DGGITQSPKYLFRKEGQNVTLSCEQNLNHDAMYWYRQDPGQGLRLIYYSQIVNDFQKGDIAEGYSVSREKKESFPLTVTSAQKNPTAFYLCASSIGGTMNTEAFFGQGTRLTVV.

About this clone: Coverage ceases 3 residues before the CDR3 finishes, and the germline J gene fills in the end. The chain couples TRBV7-9 to TRBJ1-2; perhaps TRBD1 as D (6 bases). V was shortened by 6 bases and J by 4 bases, with 12 bases between the two germline ends. The CDR3 length is 13 residues. Germline lookup yields CDR1 SEHNR and CDR2 FQNEAQ (reference sequence). CDR3: CASSSGAGYGYTF. The CDR3 bases that were read are TGTGCCAGCAGTTCAGGGGCGGGCTATGGC.

About this clone itself: The CDR3 extends 3 residues past the end of the read, so its final part is completed from the germline J gene. V gene TRBV5-1 combines with J gene TRBJ2-1; 10 bases match TRBD2. Germline V gene lookup returns CDR1 SGHRS and CDR2 YFSETQ. The J segment lost 2 bases and the V segment lost 4 bases, leaving 6 bases of the junction unmatched. The CDR3 spans 16 residues. CDR3 bases read: TGCGCCAGCAGCAGCTTAGCGGGAGGTACCTACAATGAG. Translated: CASSSLAGGTYNE. The complete CDR3 sequence is CASSSLAGGTYNEQFF.

Comment on this clone: Sequencing ends 3 residues short of the CDR3 end; the germline J gene provides the rest. This chain joins TRBV7-2 and TRBJ2-1; TRBD2 matches 10 bases. V was pared by 5 bases and J by 9 bases, with 10 bases of the junction left unmatched. The germline V gene encodes CDR1 SGHTA and CDR2 FQGNSA. The CDR3 covers 15 residues. The CDR3 is CASSPPGLAFGEQFF. The covered CDR3 bases are TGTGCCAGCAGCCCGCCGGGACTAGCGTTTGGTGAG.

A note on this clone: The read falls 3 residues short of the CDR3 end, and the missing part is taken from the germline J gene. The chain recombines TRBV2 with TRBJ2-3; the match to TRBD2 covers 7 bases. The germline V gene encodes CDR1 SNHLY and CDR2 FYNNEI. The CDR3 contains 15 residues. CDR3 region: CASSEGGGENQPQYF. The sequenced part of the CDR3 DNA is TGTGCCAGCAGTGAAGGGGGGGGTGAAAATCAGCCG.

On this clone: From the germline J gene comes the end of the CDR3, since the read stops 3 residues before it. This rearrangement joins TRBV2 to TRBJ2-2; a possible D gene is TRBD1 (6 bases). The CDR3 spans 16 residues. Germline CDR1 SNHLY, CDR2 FYNNEI. V was cut by 6 bases and J by 0 bases, with 14 bases left in between. The CDR3 sequence is CASSEIGTSNTGELFF. Incomplete CDR3 DNA: TGTGCCAGCAGCGAAATAGGGACATCGAACACCGGGGAG.

In the case of this clone: Read data end 3 residues before the CDR3 end; the end is taken from the germline J gene. V and J are TRBV5-4 and TRBJ2-2; D is perhaps TRBD2 (6 bases). CDR3 length: 15 amino acids. Trimming shortened V by 3 bases and J by 5 bases, and 14 bases separated the two germline ends. Germline V gene data show CDR1 as SGHNT and CDR2 as YYREEE (reference sequence). CDR3 sequence reads: CASSSGSGGTGELFF. CDR3 DNA (partial): TGTGCCAGCAGCTCGGGGAGTGGAGGGACCGGGGAG. The full variable domain, rest sourced from reference TRBV5-4 and TRBJ2-2, is ETGVTQSPTHLIKTRGQQVTLRCSSQSGHNTVSWYQQALGQGPQFIFQYYREEENGRGNFPPRFSGLQFPNYSSELNVNALELDDSALYLCASSSGSGGTGELFFGEGSRLTVL.

Details on this clone: The observed sequence ends 3 residues before the CDR3 terminus, with the missing tail filled in from the germline J gene. The V call is TRBV6-2 or TRBV6-3, the J call TRBJ2-2; tentative D call: TRBD1 (5 bases). Per the germline V gene, CDR1 is MNHEY and CDR2 is SVGEGT. The CDR3 loop spans 11 amino acids. CDR3 region: CASSYSGQLFF. Incomplete CDR3 DNA: TGTGCCAGCAGTTACTCGGGGCAG.

Notes on this clone: Coverage ceases 3 residues before the CDR3 finishes, and the germline J gene fills in the end. The chain carries TRBV7-6 and TRBJ1-4; D is uncertain. The CDR3 consists of 16 residues. Trimming removed 5 bases at V and 0 bases at J, with 13 bases between. Germline loops: CDR1 SGHVS, CDR2 FNYEAQ. This CDR3 is CASSQTAVATNEKLFF. The sequenced part of the CDR3 DNA is TGTGCCAGCAGCCAAACCGCAGTTGCAACTAATGAAAAA.

Concerning this clone itself: Read sequence stops 3 residues before the CDR3 end, and the germline J gene provides the missing end. The V call is TRBV6-2 or TRBV6-3, the J call TRBJ2-6, with D hard to call. This CDR3 has 16 residues. The germline gives CDR1 MNHEY, CDR2 SVGEGT. Trimming took off 6 bases at V and 0 bases at J, with 12 bases between the two ends. This CDR3 reads CASSLRSHSGANVLTF. The DNA read from the CDR3 is TGTGCCAGCAGCCTCAGGTCTCACTCTGGGGCCAACGTC.

About this clone: The read terminates 3 residues before the CDR3 end, so the remaining end is supplied by the germline J gene. The rearrangement links TRBV7-3 to TRBJ1-1, with 7 bases lining up with TRBD1. The CDR3 has 14 amino acids. Germline V CDR1 and CDR2: SGHTA, FQGTGA. The V and J ends lost 4 bases and 5 bases, in that order; junction bases with no gene match: 7. The DNA read from the CDR3 is TGTGCCAGCAGCTCAGCAGGGGGATTGACTGAA. Its translation: CASSSAGGLTE. The whole CDR3 region reads CASSSAGGLTEAFF.

In the case of this clone: Sequencing ends 3 residues short of the CDR3 end; the germline J gene provides the rest. This chain uses TRBV29-1 with TRBJ1-2; D might be TRBD1 (5 bases). The CDR3 is made up of 12 amino acids. CDR1 and CDR2 (germline): SQVTM, ANQGSEA. CDR3 region: CSVEKGARGYTF. The CDR3 DNA, read in part, is TGCAGCGTGGAAAAAGGGGCTCGGGGC.

On this clone itself: Read coverage stops 3 residues before the CDR3 terminus; the germline J gene supplies the remainder. V and J are TRBV7-3 and TRBJ2-1; 10 nucleotides align to TRBD2. Germline values: CDR1 SGHTA, CDR2 FQGTGA. The CDR3 contains 17 residues. The J segment lost 6 bases and the V segment lost 2 bases, leaving 10 bases of the junction unmatched. Incomplete CDR3 DNA: TGTGCCAGCAGCTTATCGGCTAGCGGGAGTGGTGGCAATGAG. The encoded protein is CASSLSASGSGGNE. The whole CDR3 is CASSLSASGSGGNEQFF.

Regarding this clone: Read coverage stops 3 residues before the CDR3 terminus; the germline J gene supplies the remainder. V is TRBV12-3 or TRBV12-4 and J is TRBJ2-5; 9 bases line up with TRBD1. The V gene end was trimmed by 6 bases and the J gene end by 2 bases; junction bases not matched to a gene: 1. The CDR3 is 13 amino acids. The CDR3 sequence is CASRGTGQETQYF. CDR3 DNA (partial): TGTGCCAGCAGAGGGACAGGGCAAGAGACC.

To note about this clone: The read is 3 residues too short to cover the CDR3 end, so that end is filled in from the germline J gene. V is TRBV7-9 and J is TRBJ2-1; 7 bases are a match to TRBD2. From germline, CDR1 is SEHNR and CDR2 FQNEAQ (reference sequence). This CDR3 region has 15 residues. Losses at the gene ends were 5 bases for V and 9 bases for J; bases not matched to a gene: 13. CDR3 residues: CASSVNSGGGGEQFF. The covered CDR3 bases are TGTGCCAGCAGCGTAAACTCTGGCGGGGGAGGTGAG.

Concerning this clone itself: The read ends 3 residues early relative to the CDR3; the germline J gene fills the gap. The rearrangement links TRBV20-1 to TRBJ2-7, with a tentative D call TRBD1 (6 bases). This CDR3 spans 12 amino acids. V lost 3 bases and J 3 bases, leaving 9 bases between the germline ends. Germline V gene data show CDR1 as DFQATT and CDR2 as SNEGSKA (reference sequence). The covered CDR3 bases are TGCAGTGCTAGTGGACAGAACTACGAG. It yields the protein CSASGQNYE. The complete CDR3 sequence is CSASGQNYEQYF.

To note about this clone: The DNA ends 3 residues before the CDR3 does, and the rest of the CDR3 is filled in from the germline J gene. V is TRBV7-9 and J is TRBJ1-2, with 7 bases lining up with TRBD1. The CDR3 is made up of 15 amino acids. Germline assignment: CDR1 SEHNR and CDR2 FQNEAQ (reference sequence). The ends lost 2 bases at V and 5 bases at J; junction bases unmatched: 8. The CDR3 DNA, read in part, is TGTGCCAGCAGCTTAAAAAGACAGGGATTTTATGGC. It is translated as CASSLKRQGFYG. The entire CDR3 protein reads CASSLKRQGFYGYTF.

CDR3 amino acids: CASQGGSRQETQYF. The CDR3 DNA, read in part, is TGTGCCAGCCAAGGGGGCTCTCGGCAAGAGACG. The chain employs TRBV2 and TRBJ2-3; 7 nucleotides match TRBD1. The read is 3 residues too short to cover the CDR3 end, so that end is filled in from the germline J gene. CDR1 is SNHLY, CDR2 FYNNEI, per germline. This CDR3 is built from 14 residues.

As to this clone: Coverage ceases 3 residues before the CDR3 finishes, and the germline J gene fills in the end. The chain couples TRBV19 to TRBJ2-4, with TRBD1 identical over 11 bases. The CDR3 runs 16 residues. The germline CDR1 and CDR2 sequences are LNHDA and SQIVND (reference sequence). CDR3 loop: CASSKIPGQGDFGQYF. The covered CDR3 bases are TGTGCCAGTAGTAAAATTCCGGGACAGGGGGACTTCGGT.

Concerning this clone itself: The read gets to within 3 residues of the CDR3 end, and the germline J gene fills in the rest. This chain joins TRBV30 and TRBJ2-1; D is unresolved. CDR1 GTSNPN and CDR2 SVGIG come from the germline V gene (reference sequence). The CDR3 is 11 amino acids. V was trimmed by 0 bases and J by 9 bases, leaving 6 bases between them. CDR3 DNA (partial): TGTGCCTGGAGTGTACTACCTGAG. Translation gives CAWSVLPE. The full CDR3 protein reads CAWSVLPEQFF.

With respect to this clone: The sequenced fragment ends 3 residues before the CDR3 boundary, so the rest is inferred from the germline J gene. This chain links TRBV7-7 with TRBJ2-5, with D maybe TRBD2 (6 bases). The length of the CDR3 is 14 residues. CDR1 and CDR2 (germline): SSHAT, FNYEAQ (reference sequence). V was trimmed by 4 bases and J by 5 bases, leaving 14 bases between them. CDR3 amino acids: CASSYGTAGETQYF. Incomplete CDR3 DNA: TGTGCCAGCAGCTACGGGACGGCGGGGGAGACC.

On this clone: With the read ending 3 residues before the CDR3 end, the germline J gene is used to fill in that end. This chain links TRBV18 with TRBJ2-7; 9 bases are shared with TRBD2. CDR3 length: 15 amino acids. CDR1 and CDR2 (germline): KGHSH, LQKENI. V dropped 4 bases and J dropped 1; count of bases not matched to a gene: 5. CDR3 DNA (partial): TGTGCCAGCTCACTTAGCGGGAGCGGATCCTACGAG. Protein: CASSLSGSGSYE. The CDR3 in its entirety is CASSLSGSGSYEQYF.

Of note for this clone: With the read ending 3 residues before the CDR3 end, the germline J gene is used to fill in that end. The chain combines TRBV2 with TRBJ2-3; 9 nucleotides agree with TRBD2. This CDR3 comprises 13 residues. Germline CDR1 is SNHLY and CDR2 is FYNNEI. CDR3 sequence: CASSLGGGATQYF. The CDR3 bases that were read are TGTGCCAGCAGTTTGGGCGGGGGGGCGACG.

Concerning this clone: The read gets to within 3 residues of the CDR3 end, and the germline J gene fills in the rest. This chain links TRBV11-2 with TRBJ2-7; 7 bases agree with TRBD1. V lost 5 bases to trimming and J lost 6 bases; unmatched junction nucleotides: 10. The germline V gene has CDR1 SGHAT and CDR2 FQNNGV. The CDR3 has 14 amino acids. This CDR3 is CASSISTGITEQYF. CDR3 DNA (partial): TGTGCCAGCAGCATCTCGACAGGGATTACCGAG.

As for this clone: Coverage ceases 3 residues before the CDR3 finishes, and the germline J gene fills in the end. The gene calls are TRBV7-9 and TRBJ2-1; 12 nucleotides line up with TRBD2. Germline V lookup: CDR1 SEHNR, CDR2 FQNEAQ (reference sequence). The CDR3 runs to 15 residues. Trimming cost V 3 bases and J 7 bases; bases outside gene matches: 4. The covered CDR3 bases are TGTGCCAGCAGCTTGACTAGCGGGAGAGGTAATGAG. Translating gives CASSLTSGRGNE. The whole CDR3 sequence is CASSLTSGRGNEQFF. The full variable domain, with the rest looked up from reference TRBV7-9 and TRBJ2-1, is DTGVSQNPRHKITKRGQNVTFRCDPISEHNRLYWYRQTLGQGPEFLTYFQNEAQLEKSRLLSDRFSAERPKGSFSTLEIQRTEQGDSAMYLCASSLTSGRGNEQFFGPGTRLTVL.

Comment on this clone: The read finishes 3 residues shy of the CDR3 end, and the germline J gene is used to complete it. The genes are TRBV5-6 and TRBJ2-7; 14 bases are a match to TRBD2. Germline V lookup: CDR1 SGHDT, CDR2 YYEEEE. V lost 4 bases, J lost 2 bases, and 2 bases stayed unmatched. This CDR3 spans 15 amino acids. The CDR3 DNA, read in part, is TGTGCCAGCAGCCGACTAGCGGGAGGGACCTACGAG. This codes for CASSRLAGGTYE. The CDR3 in its entirety is CASSRLAGGTYEQYF. The full variable domain, rest sourced from reference TRBV5-6 and TRBJ2-7, is DAGVTQSPTHLIKTRGQQVTLRCSPKSGHDTVSWYQQALGQGPQFIFQYYEEEERQRGNFPDRFSGHQFPNYSSELNVNALLLGDSALYLCASSRLAGGTYEQYFGPGTRLTVT.

Concerning this clone: The sequenced fragment ends 3 residues before the CDR3 boundary, so the rest is inferred from the germline J gene. V is TRBV4-1 and J is TRBJ2-1; 9 bases match TRBD2. There are 17 residues in the CDR3. Looked up from germline, CDR1 is MGHRA and CDR2 is YSYEKL. V lost 2 bases and J lost 7; bases outside the gene matches: 12. The covered CDR3 bases are TGCGCCAGCAGCCAATTGATGCCGGGACTAGCAGTTAATGAG. This encodes CASSQLMPGLAVNE. The CDR3 in its entirety is CASSQLMPGLAVNEQFF.

Points on this clone: Coverage ceases 3 residues before the CDR3 finishes, and the germline J gene fills in the end. The chain carries TRBV23-1 and TRBJ2-1; TRBD2 matches 8 bases. TRBV23-1 is designated an ORF whose function remains uncertain. The J segment lost 6 bases and the V segment lost 8 bases, leaving 9 bases of the junction unmatched. The CDR3 has 14 amino acids. CDR3 region: CASATGLVFNEQFF. Incomplete CDR3 DNA: TGCGCCAGCGCAACGGGACTAGTGTTCAATGAG.

On this clone itself: The read terminates 3 residues ahead of where the CDR3 ends, so the germline J gene completes it. The chain combines TRBV19 with TRBJ2-6; TRBD2 aligns across 7 bases. Germline CDR1 LNHDA, CDR2 SQIVND (reference sequence). The J segment lost 2 bases and the V segment lost 3 bases, leaving 1 base of the junction unmatched. The CDR3 runs 15 residues. CDR3: CASSMGGTGANVLTF. The sequenced part of the CDR3 DNA is TGTGCCAGTAGTATGGGGGGGACTGGGGCCAACGTC.

In the case of this clone: The read terminates 3 residues before the CDR3 end, so the remaining end is supplied by the germline J gene. The chain recombines TRBV15 with TRBJ2-5, with a possible D match to TRBD1 (6 bases). Trimming removed 0 bases from V and 5 bases from J, with 13 bases in between. The CDR3 has 15 amino acids. Germline V gene sequence: CDR1 LNHNV, CDR2 YYDKDF (reference sequence). CDR3 in amino acids: CATSREKQGYETQYF. The CDR3 DNA, read in part, is TGTGCCACCAGCAGAGAAAAACAGGGTTACGAGACC.

About this clone: Read sequence stops 3 residues before the CDR3 end, and the germline J gene provides the missing end. The rearrangement joins TRBV28 to TRBJ1-5, with unresolved D. Germline loops: CDR1 MDHEN, CDR2 SYDVKM. Trimming took off 2 bases at V and 1 base at J, with 9 bases between the two ends. There are 15 residues in the CDR3. The CDR3 DNA, read in part, is TGTGCCAGCAGTTTAATTTGGCAGAGCAATCAGCCC. This translates into CASSLIWQSNQP. The whole CDR3 sequence reads CASSLIWQSNQPQHF.

A note on this clone: The CDR3 end lies 3 residues beyond the end of the read and is filled in from the germline J gene. This rearrangement joins TRBV2 to TRBJ2-2; possible D gene TRBD1, 6 bases. Trimming removed 0 bases at V and 5 bases at J, with 13 bases between. From germline, CDR1 is SNHLY and CDR2 FYNNEI. The CDR3 has 16 amino acids. The CDR3 is CASSEARTGRTGELFF. CDR3 DNA, as far as it was read: TGTGCCAGCAGTGAAGCGCGAACAGGGCGGACCGGGGAG.